Following are 32 T cell receptor beta chains from one sample sequenced in a study of blood T cell repertoires in COVID-19. Only in-frame clones appear in the TCRdb table, and some are missing; sequencing was by immunoSEQ multiplex PCR. Of approximately 130,000 clones listed, more than 75% are singletons. The specimen sequenced was peripheral blood. The origin of the receptors is a woman aged 50 to 60 who had recovered from COVID-19.

The chain carries TRBV29-1 and TRBJ2-7; 8 bases line up with TRBD1. The CDR3 runs 18 residues. In germline, CDR1 is SQVTM, CDR2 ANQGSEA. V lost 6 bases to trimming and J lost 6 bases; unmatched junction nucleotides: 25. The CDR3 loop reads CSVGGGTGKSSGGSEQYF. Written as DNA, the CDR3 is TGCAGCGTGGGCGGCGGGACAGGCAAAAGTAGTGGTGGGAGCGAGCAGTACTTC.

J is TRBJ1-1 and V is TRBV18, with D perhaps TRBD1 (5 bases). The germline V gene has CDR1 KGHSH and CDR2 LQKENI. The CDR3 runs 13 residues. V dropped 6 bases and J dropped 3 bases, with 11 bases sitting between them. CDR3 sequence: CASSSRRDTEAFF. DNA of the CDR3: TGTGCCAGCTCCTCGCGCAGGGACACTGAAGCTTTCTTT.

This clone was found a few times. CDR3 DNA: TGTGCCAGCACCACTAGCGGCCTACTCAGTTTGCAGTACTTC. This translates into CASTTSGLLSLQYF. The rearrangement uses TRBV7-9 and TRBJ2-7, with 8 positions matching TRBD2. This CDR3 has 14 amino acids. J gave up 9 bases and V 7 bases, and 14 bases lay outside the gene matches. Germline V lookup: CDR1 SEHNR, CDR2 FQNEAQ (reference sequence).

This clone was picked up one time. The V and J genes are TRBV28 and TRBJ1-1, with 11 bases identical to TRBD1. The CDR3 is 15 amino acids. Germline CDR1 reads MDHEN; CDR2 reads SYDVKM. The V gene end was trimmed by 4 bases and the J gene end by 6 bases; junction bases not matched to a gene: 7. The CDR3 coding sequence is TGTGCCAGCAGTTGGAGGACAGGGGGCATATCTGAAGCTTTCTTT. It is translated as CASSWRTGGISEAFF.

V is TRBV13 and J is TRBJ2-7; TRBD1 aligns across 7 bases. Trimming cost V 0 bases and J 5 bases; bases outside gene matches: 4. The CDR3 loop spans 14 amino acids. Germline values: CDR1 PRHDT, CDR2 FYEKMQ (reference sequence). CDR3 bases: TGTGCCAGCAGCTTAGGGGCAGGGGGAGACGAGCAGTACTTC. This codes for CASSLGAGGDEQYF.

V is TRBV2 and J is TRBJ1-1; 8 bases fit TRBD1. CDR3 size: 16 residues. The germline V gene has CDR1 SNHLY and CDR2 FYNNEI. The ends lost 5 bases at V and 4 bases at J; junction bases unmatched: 12. CDR3 protein: CASSLRTGPGVTEAFF. Here the CDR3 DNA reads TGTGCCAGCAGTTTAAGGACAGGGCCGGGGGTCACTGAAGCTTTCTTT.

J is TRBJ1-4 and V is TRBV2; D may be TRBD1 (6 bases). V dropped 7 bases and J dropped 5 bases, with 17 bases sitting between them. Per the germline V gene, CDR1 is SNHLY and CDR2 is FYNNEI. The CDR3 is made up of 15 amino acids. The CDR3 sequence: CASTKRYRVNEKLFF. CDR3 bases: TGTGCCAGCACCAAAAGGTACAGGGTAAATGAAAAACTGTTTTTT.

The rearrangement links TRBV28 to TRBJ2-7; weak D call: TRBD2 (6 bases). Germline CDR1 and CDR2: MDHEN and SYDVKM. V was cut by 2 bases and J by 6 bases, with 8 bases left in between. The CDR3 is 12 residues long. The CDR3 coding sequence is TGTGCCAGCAGTTTACCCGGGGGCGAGCAGTACTTC. Translated, it gives CASSLPGGEQYF.

The chain combines TRBV9 with TRBJ2-7, with 10 bases lining up with TRBD1. This CDR3 region has 15 residues. Germline V CDR1 and CDR2: SGDLS, YYNGEE. With 5 bases clipped from V and 2 bases from J, the junction kept 7 bases outside the gene matches. The CDR3 protein is CASSFGTGEAYEQYF. CDR3 nucleotide sequence: TGTGCCAGCAGTTTTGGGACAGGGGAAGCCTACGAGCAGTACTTC.

The chain employs TRBV15 and TRBJ2-7; 11 bases are shared with TRBD2. Germline CDR1 reads LNHNV; CDR2 reads YYDKDF (reference sequence). The trim removed 3 bases at V and 7 bases at J, leaving 2 bases unmatched. The CDR3 spans 13 residues. DNA for the CDR3: TGTGCCACCAGCAGTCTAGCGGGAGGTGAGCAGTACTTC. Translating it yields CATSSLAGGEQYF. Full variable domain (remainder filled in from reference TRBV15 and TRBJ2-7): DAMVIQNPRYQVTQFGKPVTLSCSQTLNHNVMYWYQQKSSQAPKLLFHYYDKDFNNEADTPDNFQSRRPNTSFCFLDIRSPGLGDTAMYLCATSSLAGGEQYFGPGTRLTVT.

The rearrangement uses TRBV2 and TRBJ2-2; 11 nucleotides align to TRBD2. The V gene end was trimmed by 1 base and the J gene end by 4 bases; junction bases not matched to a gene: 5. CDR3 length: 17 residues. Germline V gene data show CDR1 as SNHLY and CDR2 as FYNNEI. The CDR3 nucleotides read TGTGCCAGCAGTGAAGTGGGGGGGACTAGCGGCACCGGGGAGCTGTTTTTT. This translates into CASSEVGGTSGTGELFF.

The rearrangement joins TRBV4-3 to TRBJ2-7; 10 nucleotides agree with TRBD2. Germline V gene lookup returns CDR1 LGHNA and CDR2 YSLEER. CDR3 length equals 17 residues. Trimming removed 1 base from V and 3 bases from J; junction bases left unmatched: 9. CDR3 in DNA: TGCGCCAGCAGCCAAGTTTCTAGCGGGGGCTACTACTACGAGCAGTACTTC. It encodes CASSQVSSGGYYYEQYF.

In this sample, this clone turned up a few times. V usage is TRBV3-1 (or the pseudogene TRBV3-2) and J usage is TRBJ1-6, with a weak D call TRBD1 (5 bases). Germline CDR1 LGHDT, CDR2 YNNKEL (reference sequence). V was pared by 3 bases and J by 0 bases, with 15 bases between. The CDR3 runs 18 residues. CDR3 in DNA: TGTGCCAGCAGCCATGGGTTCAGGGCAAGCTCCTATAATTCACCCCTCCACTTT. Its protein product is CASSHGFRASSYNSPLHF.

The V and J genes are TRBV4-3 and TRBJ1-2; D perhaps matches TRBD1 (5 bases). The CDR3 totals 16 residues. Germline assignment: CDR1 LGHNA and CDR2 YSLEER. The ends were cut back, 3 bases at V and 4 bases at J, with 18 bases in the middle. The CDR3 spells CASSQGLTAALYGYTF. DNA of the CDR3: TGCGCCAGCAGCCAGGGCTTGACAGCAGCACTCTATGGCTACACCTTC.

CDR3 residues: CASSPRRDRRNEQFF. CDR3 in DNA: TGTGCCAGCTCACCACGGCGGGATAGGAGGAATGAGCAGTTCTTC. The gene calls are TRBV18 and TRBJ2-1; D may be TRBD2 (6 bases). The ends were cut back, 1 base at V and 7 bases at J, with 14 bases in the middle. Looked up from germline, CDR1 is KGHSH and CDR2 is LQKENI. The CDR3 runs to 15 residues.

The chain recombines TRBV27 with TRBJ2-7, with TRBD2 matching over 7 bases. The germline V gene encodes CDR1 MNHEY and CDR2 SMNVEV (reference sequence). This CDR3 spans 15 amino acids. The ends lost 6 bases at V and 6 bases at J; junction bases unmatched: 14. The CDR3 region is CASRPSGRLNGEQYF. The CDR3, as DNA: TGTGCCAGCAGGCCTAGCGGTCGTCTAAACGGCGAGCAGTACTTC.

V usage is TRBV12-3 or TRBV12-4 and J usage is TRBJ2-3, with unresolved D. Trimming cost V 1 base and J 5 bases, with 7 bases left between them. The CDR3 extends over 13 amino acids. CDR3: CASSLGLEDTQYF. The CDR3 DNA reads as TGTGCCAGCAGTTTAGGGTTAGAAGATACGCAGTATTTT.

This clone was seen once. V and J are TRBV29-1 and TRBJ2-3; D remains ambiguous. The CDR3 is 14 residues long. Germline CDR1 reads SQVTM; CDR2 reads ANQGSEA. V was cut by 4 bases and J by 0 bases, with 11 bases left in between. The DNA for the CDR3 is TGCAGCGTTGTGGGCTTGCTTAGCACAGATACGCAGTATTTT. Its protein product is CSVVGLLSTDTQYF.

This chain uses TRBV10-3 with TRBJ2-1; 7 bases line up with TRBD1. CDR1 is ENHRY, CDR2 SYGVKD, per germline. Germline trimming cut 4 bases from V and 2 bases from J; bases unmatched to any gene: 5. There are 15 residues in the CDR3. The CDR3 is CAISGQTGTYNEQFF. DNA for the CDR3: TGTGCCATCAGTGGTCAGACAGGGACCTACAATGAGCAGTTCTTC.

The chain joins TRBV15 to TRBJ2-1; TRBD2 matches at 7 bases. CDR1 and CDR2 from the germline V gene are LNHNV and YYDKDF (reference sequence). J was trimmed by 2 bases and V by 5 bases; bases with no gene match: 9. This CDR3 has 16 amino acids. The CDR3 region has the DNA TGTGCCACCAGCCTTCCTAGCGGCTGGACCTACAATGAGCAGTTCTTC. This sequence encodes CATSLPSGWTYNEQFF.

A few counts support this clone. The chain uses TRBV4-1 and TRBJ2-7, with D possibly TRBD1 on 6 matching bases. This CDR3 spans 12 amino acids. V lost 4 bases to trimming and J lost 8 bases, with 12 bases between them. Germline lookup yields CDR1 MGHRA and CDR2 YSYEKL. This chain's CDR3 is CASSPDRLQQYF. CDR3 nucleotide sequence: TGCGCCAGCAGCCCCGACAGGCTACAGCAGTACTTC.

The V and J genes are TRBV30 and TRBJ1-5; 9 bases agree with TRBD1. The length of the CDR3 is 17 residues. V shed 0 bases, J shed 3 bases, and the junction held 9 bases outside the gene matches. CDR1 and CDR2 (germline): GTSNPN, SVGIG (reference sequence). The CDR3 reads CAWSVDRTGDFNQPQHF. Written as DNA, the CDR3 is TGTGCCTGGAGTGTAGACAGGACAGGGGACTTCAATCAGCCCCAGCATTTT.

The chain has TRBV5-4 and TRBJ1-1; the D is unclear. The CDR3 sequence is 13 residues long. The V gene's germline CDR1 is SGHNT and CDR2 YYREEE (reference sequence). The germline V and J ends were trimmed by 4 bases and 6 bases, with 13 bases remaining between them. Here the CDR3 reads CASSRTSGAEAFF. The CDR3 coding sequence is TGTGCCAGCAGCCGCACCTCCGGGGCTGAAGCTTTCTTT.

The rearrangement uses TRBV7-2 and TRBJ1-2, with TRBD1 matching 9 bases. There are 18 residues in the CDR3. Losses at the gene ends were 3 bases for V and 2 bases for J; bases not matched to a gene: 13. Germline V lookup: CDR1 SGHTA, CDR2 FQGNSA. The CDR3 spells CASSLDAGTGLGNYGYTF. Written as DNA, the CDR3 is TGTGCCAGCAGCTTGGACGCCGGGACAGGGCTGGGAAACTATGGCTACACCTTC.

CDR3 nucleotides: TGTGCCAGCAGCCTGGACTACGGGACAGGTTCCTATGGCTACACCTTC. It yields the protein CASSLDYGTGSYGYTF. The V gene is TRBV3-1 (or the pseudogene TRBV3-2), the J gene TRBJ1-2, with 8 bases aligning to TRBD1. The trim removed 4 bases at V and 4 bases at J, leaving 11 bases unmatched. The CDR3 spans 16 residues. CDR1 and CDR2 (germline): LGHDT, YNNKEL (reference sequence).

The chain couples TRBV5-8 to TRBJ2-7, with TRBD1 matching over 7 bases. The CDR3 extends over 13 amino acids. V shed 4 bases, J shed 5 bases, and the junction held 6 bases outside the gene matches. CDR1 SGHTS and CDR2 YDEGEE come from the germline V gene. CDR3 protein: CASSATGRDEQYF. Here the CDR3 DNA reads TGTGCCAGCAGCGCGACAGGGCGGGACGAGCAGTACTTC.

CDR3 protein: CASSGAGGHTEAFF. The CDR3 DNA reads TGTGCCAGTAGTGGTGCAGGGGGCCACACTGAAGCTTTCTTT. This chain joins TRBV19 and TRBJ1-1; 8 nucleotides line up with TRBD1. The germline V gene has CDR1 LNHDA and CDR2 SQIVND (reference sequence). The CDR3 sequence is 14 residues long. J was trimmed by 3 bases and V by 5 bases; bases with no gene match: 5.

V and J are TRBV19 and TRBJ1-5, with D possibly matching TRBD1 (5 bases). The V end was cut by 5 bases, the J end by 1 base, with 9 bases between. Germline assignment: CDR1 LNHDA and CDR2 SQIVND (reference sequence). The CDR3 length is 14 residues. The CDR3 region is CASSAGLSNQPQHF. CDR3 nucleotide sequence: TGTGCCAGTAGTGCAGGGCTGAGCAATCAGCCCCAGCATTTT.

The chain is built from TRBV2 and TRBJ2-5, with 9 bases aligning to TRBD2. This CDR3 contains 13 residues. Germline lookup yields CDR1 SNHLY and CDR2 FYNNEI. V trimming: 7 bases; J trimming: 5 bases; junction bases outside the gene matches: 5. CDR3 amino acids: CASTERGDETQYF. For the CDR3, the DNA is TGTGCCAGCACCGAGCGGGGGGATGAGACCCAGTACTTC.

The gene calls are TRBV19 and TRBJ2-5, with D possibly matching TRBD1 (6 bases). This CDR3 contains 12 residues. V was clipped by 5 bases and J by 5 bases, with 9 bases between them. In germline, CDR1 is LNHDA, CDR2 SQIVND (reference sequence). The CDR3 region has the DNA TGTGCCAGTAGTTGGGGGCGGGAGACCCAGTACTTC. Its protein product is CASSWGRETQYF.

V is TRBV6-5 and J is TRBJ2-7; 8 nucleotides line up with TRBD1. The CDR3 contains 16 residues. Trimming at V came to 0 bases and at J to 3 bases, leaving 7 bases not matched to a gene. Per germline, CDR1 MNHEY and CDR2 SVGAGI. The CDR3 sequence: CASSYSTGQALYEQYF. CDR3 DNA sequence: TGTGCCAGCAGTTACTCGACGGGACAGGCGCTCTACGAGCAGTACTTC.

The chain links TRBV20-1 to TRBJ1-1; D might be TRBD1 (5 bases). The CDR3 has 11 residues. The ends were cut back, 6 bases at V and 6 bases at J, with 11 bases in the middle. Germline CDR1 reads DFQATT; CDR2 reads SNEGSKA (reference sequence). CDR3 in amino acids: CSATTDSEAFF. CDR3 sequence (DNA): TGCAGTGCGACGACAGACTCTGAAGCTTTCTTT.